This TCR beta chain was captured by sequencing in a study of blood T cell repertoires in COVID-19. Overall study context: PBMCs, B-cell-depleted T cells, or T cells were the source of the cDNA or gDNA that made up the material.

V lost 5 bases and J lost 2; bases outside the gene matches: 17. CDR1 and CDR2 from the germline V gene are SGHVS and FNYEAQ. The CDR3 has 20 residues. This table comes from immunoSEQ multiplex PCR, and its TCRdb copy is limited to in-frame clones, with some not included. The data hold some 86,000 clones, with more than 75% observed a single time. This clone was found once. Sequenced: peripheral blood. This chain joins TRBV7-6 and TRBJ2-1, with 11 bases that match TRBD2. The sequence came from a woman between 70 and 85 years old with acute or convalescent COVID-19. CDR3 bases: TGTGCCAGCAGCGAAATTAAACTAGCGGGAGTCCCCTTAACCTACAATGAGCAGTTCTTC. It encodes CASSEIKLAGVPLTYNEQFF. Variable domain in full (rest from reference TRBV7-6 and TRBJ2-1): GAGVSQSPRYKVTKRGQDVALRCDPISGHVSLYWYRQALGQGPEFLTYFNYEAQQDKSGLPNDRFSAERPEGSISTLTIQRTEQRDSAMYRCASSEIKLAGVPLTYNEQFFGPGTRLTVL.